This T cell receptor (beta chain) is from a study of Graves' ophthalmopathy and Graves' hyperthyroidism. This CDR3 has 15 amino acids. J lost 4 bases, V lost 10 bases, and 11 bases had no gene match. CDR1 and CDR2 from the germline V gene are ENHRY and SYGVKD. For repertoire sequencing, the TCR beta CDR3 regions were amplified from RNA transcripts. Following a first-round RT-PCR that used HTBI primers, a second-round multiplex PCR was carried out. TCRdb ran MiXCR on the multiplex PCR reads and lists one entry per CDR3 protein. The sample contains 600,000 to 700,000 distinct CDR3 sequences, under 50% of which appear only once.

The chain has TRBV10-3 and TRBJ1-3; 9 nucleotides match TRBD1. Sequencing input: peripheral blood. The receptor's source is an adult man with Graves' ophthalmopathy. The CDR3 is CASRTGTGTGNTIYF. The CDR3 DNA reads as TGTGCCAGCCGGACCGGGACAGGGACCGGAAACACCATATATTTT.